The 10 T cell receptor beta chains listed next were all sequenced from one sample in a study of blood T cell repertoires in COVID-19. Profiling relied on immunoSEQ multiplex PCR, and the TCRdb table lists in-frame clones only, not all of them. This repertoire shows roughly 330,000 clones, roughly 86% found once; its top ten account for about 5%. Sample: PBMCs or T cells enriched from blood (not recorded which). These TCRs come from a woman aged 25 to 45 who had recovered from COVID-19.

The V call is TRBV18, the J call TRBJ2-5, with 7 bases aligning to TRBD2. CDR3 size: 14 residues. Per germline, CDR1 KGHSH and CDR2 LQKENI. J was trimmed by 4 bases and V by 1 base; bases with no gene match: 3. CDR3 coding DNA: TGTGCCAGCTCACCACGGACTAGTGTAGAGACCCAGTACTTC. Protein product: CASSPRTSVETQYF. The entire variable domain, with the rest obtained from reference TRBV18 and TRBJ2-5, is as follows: NAGVMQNPRHLVRRRGQEARLRCSPMKGHSHVYWYRQLPEEGLKFMVYLQKENIIDESGMPKERFSAEFPKEGPSILRIQQVVRGDSAAYFCASSPRTSVETQYFGPGTRLLVL.

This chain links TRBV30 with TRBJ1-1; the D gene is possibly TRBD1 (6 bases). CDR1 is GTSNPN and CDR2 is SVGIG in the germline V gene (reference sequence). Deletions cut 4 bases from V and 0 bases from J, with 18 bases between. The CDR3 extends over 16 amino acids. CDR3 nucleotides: TGTGCCTGGACCACTCAAACAGGGTTCATGAACACTGAAGCTTTCTTT. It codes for CAWTTQTGFMNTEAFF.

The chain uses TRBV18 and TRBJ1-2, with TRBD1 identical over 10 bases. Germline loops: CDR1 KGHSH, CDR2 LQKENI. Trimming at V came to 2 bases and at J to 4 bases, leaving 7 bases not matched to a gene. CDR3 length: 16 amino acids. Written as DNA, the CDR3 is TGTGCCAGCTCACCAAGGCGGGACAGGGGAGGCTATGGCTACACCTTC. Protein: CASSPRRDRGGYGYTF.

The CDR3 here is CASRGQWNYGYTF. The CDR3 DNA reads as TGTGCCAGCAGAGGACAGTGGAACTATGGCTACACCTTC. V gene TRBV2 combines with J gene TRBJ1-2; D is perhaps TRBD1 (6 bases). Germline values: CDR1 SNHLY, CDR2 FYNNEI. The CDR3 is 13 residues long. The V gene lost 6 bases and the J gene lost 2 bases, with 10 bases spanning the gap.

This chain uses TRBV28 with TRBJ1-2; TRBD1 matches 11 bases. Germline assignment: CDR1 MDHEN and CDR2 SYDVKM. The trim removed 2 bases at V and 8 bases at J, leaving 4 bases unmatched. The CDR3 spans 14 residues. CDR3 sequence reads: CASSLLDRGQGYTF. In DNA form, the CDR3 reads TGTGCCAGCAGTTTACTGGACAGGGGGCAAGGCTACACCTTC.

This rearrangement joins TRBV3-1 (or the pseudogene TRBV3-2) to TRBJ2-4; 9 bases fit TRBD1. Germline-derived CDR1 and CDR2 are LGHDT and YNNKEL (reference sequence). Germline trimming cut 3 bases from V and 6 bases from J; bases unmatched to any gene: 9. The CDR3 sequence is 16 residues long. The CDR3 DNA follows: TGTGCCAGCAGCCAGGCCCCCGGGACAGGGCTAAACATTCAGTACTTC. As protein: CASSQAPGTGLNIQYF.

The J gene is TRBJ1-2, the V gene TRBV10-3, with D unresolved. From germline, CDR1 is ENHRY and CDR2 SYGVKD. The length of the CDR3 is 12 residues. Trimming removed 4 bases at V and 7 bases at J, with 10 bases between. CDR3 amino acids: CAISGGSSGYTF. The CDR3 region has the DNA TGTGCCATCAGTGGAGGGAGTAGTGGCTACACCTTC.

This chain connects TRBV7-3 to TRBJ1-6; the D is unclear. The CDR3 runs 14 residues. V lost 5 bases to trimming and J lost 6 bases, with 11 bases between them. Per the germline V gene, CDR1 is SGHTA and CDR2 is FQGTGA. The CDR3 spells CASSLNGGNSPLHF. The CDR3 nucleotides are TGTGCCAGCAGCCTCAACGGTGGTAATTCACCCCTCCACTTT.

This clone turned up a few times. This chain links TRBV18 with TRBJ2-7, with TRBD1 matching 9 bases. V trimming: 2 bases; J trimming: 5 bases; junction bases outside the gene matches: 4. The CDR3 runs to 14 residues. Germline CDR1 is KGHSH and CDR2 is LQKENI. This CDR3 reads CASSPKDRGHEQYF. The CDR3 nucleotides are TGTGCCAGCTCACCAAAGGACAGGGGTCACGAGCAGTACTTC. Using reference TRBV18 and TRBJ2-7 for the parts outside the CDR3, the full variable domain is NAGVMQNPRHLVRRRGQEARLRCSPMKGHSHVYWYRQLPEEGLKFMVYLQKENIIDESGMPKERFSAEFPKEGPSILRIQQVVRGDSAAYFCASSPKDRGHEQYFGPGTRLTVT.

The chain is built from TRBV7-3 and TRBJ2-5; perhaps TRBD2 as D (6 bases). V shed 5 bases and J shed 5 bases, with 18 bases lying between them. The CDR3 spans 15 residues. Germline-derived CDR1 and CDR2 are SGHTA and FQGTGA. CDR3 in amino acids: CASSMGGASPETQYF. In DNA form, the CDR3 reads TGTGCCAGCAGCATGGGGGGAGCTAGCCCCGAGACCCAGTACTTC.